These 27 T cell receptor beta chains originate from one sample sequenced in a study of T cell responses to AZD1222 COVID-19 vaccine. Produced via immunoSEQ multiplex PCR; TCRdb's table is partial and in-frame only. The data show 150,000 to 180,000 clones, with less than 90% seen just once and 6.9% held by the top ten. Sequencing used peripheral blood, obtained after recovery from COVID-19. Source of these receptors: an adult who had recovered from COVID-19.

The V and J genes are TRBV28 and TRBJ2-4; D is unclear. This CDR3 contains 14 residues. With 2 bases removed from V and 7 bases from J, the gap between germline ends came to 12 bases. Germline V gives CDR1 MDHEN, CDR2 SYDVKM. Here the CDR3 reads CASSLPPVVNIQYF. The CDR3 bases are TGTGCCAGCAGTTTACCCCCCGTAGTGAACATTCAGTACTTC. Full variable domain (rest looked up from reference TRBV28 and TRBJ2-4): DVKVTQSSRYLVKRTGEKVFLECVQDMDHENMFWYRQDPGLGLRLIYFSYDVKMKEKGDIPEGYSVSREKKERFSLILESASTNQTSMYLCASSLPPVVNIQYFGAGTRLSVL.

The V gene is TRBV21-1, the J gene TRBJ2-5. TRBV21-1 is labeled a pseudogene. This CDR3 comprises 13 residues. The CDR3 sequence is CASSKGQRETQYF. In DNA, the CDR3 is TGTGCCAGCAGCAAAGGACAGCGGGAGACCCAGTACTTC.

This clone was recorded a few times. This chain connects TRBV9 to TRBJ2-2; D may be TRBD1 (7 bases). Germline CDR1 SGDLS, CDR2 YYNGEE. Deletions cut 6 bases from V and 7 bases from J, with 19 bases between. The CDR3 contains 15 residues. The CDR3 DNA reads TGTGCCAGCACTTTCAGGGGGGAGTCAAACGGGGAGCTGTTTTTT. Translating gives CASTFRGESNGELFF.

The chain links TRBV7-8 to TRBJ1-1; the match to TRBD1 covers 7 bases. V gave up 5 bases and J gave up 1 base; unmatched junction bases: 4. The CDR3 runs 14 residues. The germline CDR1 and CDR2 sequences are SGHVS and FQNEAQ. CDR3 protein: CASSARDRNTEAFF. Written as DNA, the CDR3 is TGTGCCAGCAGCGCCCGGGACAGGAACACTGAAGCTTTCTTT.

This sequence joins TRBV28 and TRBJ1-2; tentatively, D is TRBD1 (5 bases). Germline assignment: CDR1 MDHEN and CDR2 SYDVKM. CDR3 length equals 15 residues. V was trimmed by 6 bases and J by 2 bases, leaving 16 bases between them. CDR3 nucleotides: TGTGCCAGCAGCCTGGTCCAGGGAGGCAACTATGGCTACACCTTC. Protein product: CASSLVQGGNYGYTF.

The chain joins TRBV7-2 to TRBJ2-7; 7 nucleotides agree with TRBD2. CDR1 is SGHTA, CDR2 FQGNSA, per germline. V lost 3 bases to trimming and J lost 6 bases; unmatched junction nucleotides: 17. This CDR3 is built from 17 residues. CDR3 bases: TGTGCCAGCAGCTTCTTCGCGGCCGCGGGGGTCTCTGGCGAGCAGTACTTC. Its translation is CASSFFAAAGVSGEQYF.

The chain links TRBV7-9 to TRBJ2-7; a weak D match, TRBD2 (5 bases). The V and J ends lost 6 bases and 2 bases respectively, with 11 bases between them. Germline CDR1 reads SEHNR; CDR2 reads FQNEAQ (reference sequence). This CDR3 is built from 13 residues. CDR3 sequence reads: CASSRTGPYEQYF. The CDR3, as DNA: TGTGCCAGCAGTCGGACTGGCCCCTACGAGCAGTACTTC. Full variable domain (rest looked up from reference TRBV7-9 and TRBJ2-7): DTGVSQNPRHKITKRGQNVTFRCDPISEHNRLYWYRQTLGQGPEFLTYFQNEAQLEKSRLLSDRFSAERPKGSFSTLEIQRTEQGDSAMYLCASSRTGPYEQYFGPGTRLTVT.

The rearrangement uses TRBV28 and TRBJ1-2; D might be TRBD1 (6 bases). This CDR3 spans 15 amino acids. Between the trimmed V and J ends, which lost 4 bases and 4 bases, there was a span of 16 bases. Looked up from germline, CDR1 is MDHEN and CDR2 is SYDVKM. The CDR3 here is CASSSSGGRSYGYTF. CDR3 nucleotides: TGTGCCAGCAGTTCTTCTGGGGGGCGCAGCTATGGCTACACCTTC.

The chain couples TRBV28 to TRBJ2-7; a possible D gene is TRBD1 (6 bases). Germline loops: CDR1 MDHEN, CDR2 SYDVKM. The CDR3 extends over 17 amino acids. V was pared by 6 bases and J by 9 bases, with 30 bases between. CDR3 nucleotide sequence: TGTGCCAGCAGCTACAATTGGGGGCAGGATCTAACCCCCCGGCAGTACTTC. This codes for CASSYNWGQDLTPRQYF.

The CDR3 sequence: CASSIQGAWETQYF. The CDR3 nucleotides read TGTGCCAGTAGTATACAGGGAGCCTGGGAGACCCAGTACTTC. The chain couples TRBV19 to TRBJ2-5; the D gene could be TRBD1 or TRBD2 (5 bases each). Germline V CDR1 and CDR2: LNHDA, SQIVND (reference sequence). This CDR3 has 14 residues. The V and J ends lost 2 bases and 5 bases respectively, with 12 bases between them. The variable domain in full, completed from reference TRBV19 and TRBJ2-5, reads DGGITQSPKYLFRKEGQNVTLSCEQNLNHDAMYWYRQDPGQGLRLIYYSQIVNDFQKGDIAEGYSVSREKKESFPLTVTSAQKNPTAFYLCASSIQGAWETQYFGPGTRLLVL.

The chain has TRBV9 and TRBJ2-2; 7 bases align to TRBD2. J lost 4 bases, V lost 2 bases, and 11 bases had no gene match. The CDR3 runs 17 residues. From germline, CDR1 is SGDLS and CDR2 YYNGEE. The DNA of the CDR3 is TGTGCCAGCAGCGTCGTGGCGGGAGCCCCGGGCACCGGGGAGCTGTTTTTT. It codes for CASSVVAGAPGTGELFF. The variable domain in full, completed from reference TRBV9 and TRBJ2-2, reads DSGVTQTPKHLITATGQRVTLRCSPRSGDLSVYWYQQSLDQGLQFLIQYYNGEERAKGNILERFSAQQFPDLHSELNLSSLELGDSALYFCASSVVAGAPGTGELFFGEGSRLTVL.

This chain uses TRBV13 with TRBJ1-1, with unresolved D. Trimming stripped 6 bases from V and 3 bases from J, with 11 bases between. The V gene's germline CDR1 is PRHDT and CDR2 FYEKMQ (reference sequence). There are 13 residues in the CDR3. DNA of the CDR3: TGTGCCAGCAGTTTCGGGCGGGACACTGAAGCTTTCTTT. It yields the protein CASSFGRDTEAFF.

The chain links TRBV12-3 or TRBV12-4 to TRBJ2-7; 7 bases map to TRBD2. V trimming: 3 bases; J trimming: 6 bases; junction bases outside the gene matches: 5. The CDR3 is 13 residues long. In DNA, the CDR3 is TGTGCCAGCAGTTTTGCGGGAGCCGGCGAGCAGTACTTC. As protein: CASSFAGAGEQYF.

This chain links TRBV5-6 with TRBJ1-1; TRBD1 might be the D (6 bases). The CDR3 loop spans 16 amino acids. Germline-derived CDR1 and CDR2 are SGHDT and YYEEEE. Between the trimmed V and J ends, which lost 1 base and 4 bases, there was a span of 17 bases. CDR3 in amino acids: CASSLTGWAIATEAFF. CDR3 sequence (DNA): TGTGCCAGCAGCTTGACAGGGTGGGCGATTGCCACTGAAGCTTTCTTT.

The rearrangement uses TRBV4-1 and TRBJ2-3, with TRBD1 identical over 8 bases. The germline V gene encodes CDR1 MGHRA and CDR2 YSYEKL. J was trimmed by 2 bases and V by 1 base; bases with no gene match: 14. This CDR3 is 19 amino acids long. Here the CDR3 reads CASSQVPGQGPIFTDTQYF. Written as DNA, the CDR3 is TGCGCCAGCAGCCAAGTCCCAGGACAGGGACCTATTTTCACAGATACGCAGTATTTT.

V usage is TRBV19 and J usage is TRBJ1-2; D unclear. The V end was cut by 3 bases, the J end by 4 bases, with 15 bases between. The CDR3 is made up of 15 amino acids. The germline CDR1 and CDR2 sequences are LNHDA and SQIVND (reference sequence). The CDR3 DNA is TGTGCCAGTAGTATTCATCCGCCCGGGCTCTATGGCTACACCTTC. Protein product: CASSIHPPGLYGYTF.

This chain joins TRBV4-2 and TRBJ2-3, with D hard to call. Germline assignment: CDR1 LGHNA and CDR2 YNFKEQ. CDR3 size: 15 residues. V dropped 1 base and J dropped 2 bases, with 10 bases sitting between them. For the CDR3, the DNA is TGTGCCAGCAGCCAAGGTAGTGGGCCCACAGATACGCAGTATTTT. Protein sequence: CASSQGSGPTDTQYF.

The chain uses TRBV9 and TRBJ2-1; unclear D gene. The CDR3 runs to 15 residues. V was cut by 2 bases and J by 4 bases, with 13 bases left in between. The germline CDR1 and CDR2 sequences are SGDLS and YYNGEE. Written as DNA, the CDR3 is TGTGCCAGCAGCGTGGCCAGTTCACCTTACAATGAGCAGTTCTTC. This codes for CASSVASSPYNEQFF.

This clone has only a few counts. The V and J genes are TRBV5-1 and TRBJ1-1; unclear D gene. V was clipped by 2 bases and J by 1 base, with 3 bases between them. CDR1 and CDR2 (germline): SGHRS, YFSETQ. This CDR3 has 12 residues. CDR3 sequence: CASSFGNTEAFF. In nucleotides, the CDR3 is TGCGCCAGCAGCTTCGGGAACACTGAAGCTTTCTTT.

CDR3 nucleotides: TGTGCCAGCAGCCCGGGACATTCCCCATGGGCGAACACTGAAGCTTTCTTT. This gives the protein CASSPGHSPWANTEAFF. J is TRBJ1-1 and V is TRBV5-4; D might be TRBD1 (6 bases). Per the germline V gene, CDR1 is SGHNT and CDR2 is YYREEE (reference sequence). Trimming stripped 4 bases from V and 1 base from J, with 20 bases between. The CDR3 extends over 17 amino acids.

The J gene is TRBJ1-6, the V gene TRBV14; D call uncertain. The CDR3 consists of 13 residues. V was clipped by 2 bases and J by 10 bases, with 9 bases between them. Germline V gene sequence: CDR1 SGHDN, CDR2 FVKESK. The CDR3 region has the DNA TGTGCCAGCAGCCAACTCAGCGGGTCACCCCTCCACTTT. Amino acids: CASSQLSGSPLHF.

In nucleotides, the CDR3 is TGTGCCAGCACTCATACAGGGAGCACTGAAGCTTTCTTT. Amino acid sequence: CASTHTGSTEAFF. The genes are TRBV27 and TRBJ1-1; perhaps TRBD1 as D (6 bases). Between the trimmed V and J ends, which lost 7 bases and 4 bases, there was a span of 13 bases. The CDR3 runs to 13 residues. Germline lookup yields CDR1 MNHEY and CDR2 SMNVEV (reference sequence).

The genes are TRBV29-1 and TRBJ2-2, with D unresolved. The V end lost 2 bases, the J end lost 2 bases, and 6 bases lay between the germline ends. From germline, CDR1 is SQVTM and CDR2 ANQGSEA. The CDR3 covers 13 residues. CDR3 amino acids: CSVERPNTGELFF. DNA for the CDR3: TGCAGCGTTGAACGCCCCAACACCGGGGAGCTGTTTTTT.

This sequence joins TRBV6-4 and TRBJ2-1; D remains unclear. This CDR3 is 13 amino acids long. Germline CDR1 MRHNA, CDR2 SNTAGT. V lost 5 bases, J lost 6 bases, and 11 bases lay in between. The CDR3 DNA reads as TGTGCCAGCAGTCACGCGGTTCCCAATGAGCAGTTCTTC. It codes for CASSHAVPNEQFF.

This rearrangement joins TRBV15 to TRBJ2-3; 9 bases are a match to TRBD2. The J segment lost 2 bases and the V segment lost 0 bases, leaving 9 bases of the junction unmatched. The CDR3 is 18 amino acids. From germline, CDR1 is LNHNV and CDR2 YYDKDF (reference sequence). CDR3 sequence reads: CATSRDTRAGGYTDTQYF. Written as DNA, the CDR3 is TGTGCCACCAGCAGAGATACGAGAGCGGGGGGTTACACAGATACGCAGTATTTT.

CDR3 protein: CASTNLGSGTYNEQFF. As DNA, the CDR3 is TGTGCCAGCACCAACTTAGGTAGCGGGACCTACAATGAGCAGTTCTTC. This rearrangement joins TRBV25-1 to TRBJ2-1; 8 bases are a match to TRBD2. V lost 7 bases to trimming and J lost 2 bases; unmatched junction nucleotides: 10. This CDR3 region has 16 residues. From germline, CDR1 is MGHDK and CDR2 SYGVNS. Variable domain in full (rest from reference TRBV25-1 and TRBJ2-1): EADIYQTPRYLVIGTGKKITLECSQTMGHDKMYWYQQDPGMELHLIHYSYGVNSTEKGDLSSESTVSRIRTEHFPLTLESARPSHTSQYLCASTNLGSGTYNEQFFGPGTRLTVL.

The CDR3 nucleotides read TGTGCCAGCAGTTTAGGACTGGCTAACAATGAGCAGTTCTTC. Translated: CASSLGLANNEQFF. V gene TRBV27 combines with J gene TRBJ2-1; perhaps TRBD2 as D (5 bases). CDR1 and CDR2 (germline): MNHEY, SMNVEV (reference sequence). The CDR3 sequence is 14 residues long. Trimming removed 2 bases from V and 5 bases from J, with 10 bases in between.